One sample yielded the 9 T cell receptor beta chains listed below, sequenced in a study of CD8 T cells in ankylosing spondylitis. These receptors have no identified antigens. TCRdb ran MiXCR on the 5' RACE reads and lists one entry per CDR3 protein. The table lists around 540,000 distinct CDR3 sequences, 9.5% to 15% of them singletons. Regarding the study as a whole: Ankylosing spondylitis blood appeared to be characterized by a TCR beta motif of under ten highly homologous variants.

The sequencing input was blood, either unsorted or a sorted T cell fraction (not recorded which). These receptors all stem from a male donor with ankylosing spondylitis.

The chain links TRBV7-9 to TRBJ2-1; 12 positions match TRBD1. There are 16 residues in the CDR3. The germline CDR1 and CDR2 sequences are SEHNR and FQNEAQ (reference sequence). The V gene end was trimmed by 6 bases and the J gene end by 3 bases; junction bases not matched to a gene: 6. The CDR3, as DNA: TGTGCCAGCAGGCTGGGACAGGGGGCACTCTACAATGAGCAGTTCTTC. It yields the protein CASRLGQGALYNEQFF.

This clonotype was recorded a few times. This chain joins TRBV5-1 and TRBJ1-1, with a weak D call TRBD1 (6 bases). This CDR3 has 15 residues. Germline V gene lookup returns CDR1 SGHRS and CDR2 YFSETQ. V was clipped by 4 bases and J by 1 base, with 14 bases between them. The CDR3 is CASSKSPGANTEAFF. CDR3 bases: TGCGCCAGCAGCAAGAGCCCAGGGGCGAACACTGAAGCTTTCTTT.

The V gene is TRBV20-1, the J gene TRBJ1-1, with a possible D match to TRBD1 (6 bases). V gave up 4 bases and J gave up 0 bases, with 12 bases separating them. The CDR3 loop spans 14 amino acids. Germline CDR1 DFQATT, CDR2 SNEGSKA (reference sequence). CDR3 sequence (DNA): TGCAGTGCTACCAAGACAGGCCTGAACACTGAAGCTTTCTTT. Protein: CSATKTGLNTEAFF.

This clonotype was seen repeatedly, ten times or more. The chain recombines TRBV7-9 with TRBJ1-1; D not resolved. This CDR3 spans 16 amino acids. Trimming removed 1 base from V and 0 bases from J, with 12 bases in between. The V gene's germline CDR1 is SEHNR and CDR2 FQNEAQ (reference sequence). The CDR3 coding sequence is TGTGCCAGCAGCTTAGGAGGGCGGGGAATGAACACTGAAGCTTTCTTT. Amino acid sequence: CASSLGGRGMNTEAFF. Combining the CDR3 with reference TRBV7-9 and TRBJ1-1 gives the whole variable domain DTGVSQNPRHKITKRGQNVTFRCDPISEHNRLYWYRQTLGQGPEFLTYFQNEAQLEKSRLLSDRFSAERPKGSFSTLEIQRTEQGDSAMYLCASSLGGRGMNTEAFFGQGTRLTVV.

This clonotype was detected a few times. This chain connects TRBV5-1 to TRBJ2-1; D call uncertain. V was trimmed by 0 bases and J by 4 bases, leaving 17 bases between them. Per germline, CDR1 SGHRS and CDR2 YFSETQ. The CDR3 totals 17 residues. For the CDR3, the DNA is TGCGCCAGCAGCTTGGTAGGGTTAGGTGTTGGTTACAATGAGCAGTTCTTC. Its translation is CASSLVGLGVGYNEQFF.

The chain combines TRBV21-1 with TRBJ2-7. TRBV21-1 corresponds to a pseudogene. The CDR3 length is 13 residues. CDR3 loop: CASSKGPEYEQYV. CDR3 DNA: TGTGCCAGCAGCAAAGGACCCGAATACGAGCAGTACGTC.

This clonotype was observed a handful of times. The V gene is TRBV18, the J gene TRBJ1-1; D remains unclear. The CDR3 is made up of 14 amino acids. The germline V and J ends were trimmed by 6 bases and 2 bases, with 13 bases remaining between them. From germline, CDR1 is KGHSH and CDR2 LQKENI. Here the CDR3 reads CASSLIRENTEAFF. CDR3 DNA sequence: TGTGCCAGCTCTCTCATCCGGGAAAACACTGAAGCTTTCTTT. The full variable domain, in which reference TRBV18 and TRBJ1-1 provide the parts outside the CDR3, is NAGVMQNPRHLVRRRGQEARLRCSPMKGHSHVYWYRQLPEEGLKFMVYLQKENIIDESGMPKERFSAEFPKEGPSILRIQQVVRGDSAAYFCASSLIRENTEAFFGQGTRLTVV.

The chain couples TRBV2 to TRBJ2-4; the D gene is possibly TRBD2 (5 bases). The CDR3 is made up of 15 amino acids. The germline V and J ends were trimmed by 3 bases and 2 bases, with 11 bases remaining between them. CDR1 is SNHLY, CDR2 FYNNEI, per germline. CDR3 in DNA: TGTGCCAGCAGTGATAGAGGGTCTTCCAAAAACATTCAGTACTTC. It encodes CASSDRGSSKNIQYF.

The chain has TRBV3-1 and TRBJ2-1; 7 bases match TRBD2. The CDR3 runs 15 residues. Germline CDR1 is LGHDT and CDR2 is YNNKEL (reference sequence). V dropped 0 bases and J dropped 7; count of bases not matched to a gene: 6. The CDR3 protein is CASSQDYWGGNEQFF. The CDR3 nucleotides are TGTGCCAGCAGCCAAGATTACTGGGGGGGTAATGAGCAGTTCTTC.